This T cell receptor beta chain appears in the sequencing data of a study of blood T cell repertoires in COVID-19. With 3 bases clipped from V and 4 bases from J, the junction kept 9 bases outside the gene matches. Germline loops: CDR1 GTSNPN, CDR2 SVGIG (reference sequence). The CDR3 length is 15 residues. Produced via immunoSEQ multiplex PCR; TCRdb's table is partial and in-frame only. The sample yields more than 200,000 clones, over 70% seen once. The gene calls are TRBV30 and TRBJ2-3; TRBD2 aligns across 8 bases. The sequencing input was peripheral blood. This clonotype was obtained from a middle-aged man with acute or convalescent COVID-19. The CDR3 sequence is CAWSAGAGGADTQYF. Written as DNA, the CDR3 is TGTGCCTGGAGCGCTGGGGCGGGGGGCGCAGATACGCAGTATTTT.